Each of the 3 T cell receptor beta chains below was sequenced from the same sample in a study of CD8+CD57+ T cells in acquired aplastic anemia. Template material for TCR beta VDJ and CDR3 profiling consisted of genomic DNA. TCRdb passed the reads through MiXCR, listing each CDR3 protein once. There are around 150,000 distinct CDR3 sequences in the sample; around 41% occur only once, and less than 8.5% lies in the top ten. The sample taken for sequencing was sorted CD4+, CD8+, or CD8+CD57+ T cells (not recorded which) from PBMCs. The source of these receptors is a human donor in good health, serving as a control.

This clonotype was observed a single time. It may be a read error: a sequence one base away is much more abundant. The chain is built from TRBV3-1 and TRBJ2-1, with no clear D. Trimming stripped 4 bases from V and 7 bases from J, with 5 bases between. Looked up from germline, CDR1 is LGHDT and CDR2 is YNNKEL (reference sequence). This CDR3 spans 11 amino acids. The CDR3 DNA sequence: TGTGCCAGCAGCCGTCGGAATGAGCAGTTCTTC. It encodes CASSRRNEQFF.

This clonotype was found many times. The chain has TRBV7-6 and TRBJ1-1; no firm D call. The CDR3 consists of 13 residues. CDR1 and CDR2 (germline): SGHVS, FNYEAQ. With 11 bases removed from V and 0 bases from J, the gap between germline ends came to 13 bases. The CDR3 reads CASTVGMNTEAFF. The CDR3 coding sequence is TGTGCCTCTACCGTGGGAATGAACACTGAAGCTTTCTTT.

The chain employs TRBV12-3 or TRBV12-4 and TRBJ2-7, with a possible D match to TRBD1 (6 bases). V lost 6 bases, J lost 3 bases, and 15 bases lay in between. This CDR3 is built from 14 residues. This chain's CDR3 is CASSRTGTNYEQYF. For the CDR3, the DNA is TGTGCCAGCAGCCGGACCGGGACAAACTACGAGCAGTACTTC.